Each of the 5 T cell receptor beta chains below was sequenced from the same sample in a study of blood T cell repertoires in COVID-19. TCRdb's copy holds only in-frame clones and misses some; the assay was immunoSEQ multiplex PCR. The data contain some 350,000 clones, about nine tenths of them singletons. Sequenced material: peripheral blood. These receptors all stem from a woman aged 70-85 years with COVID-19, enrolled during active disease.

This clone was recorded once. The CDR3: CASGSGTGGLSNQPQHF. The CDR3 coding sequence is TGTGCCAGTGGGTCCGGGACAGGGGGGTTAAGCAATCAGCCCCAGCATTTT. The gene calls are TRBV19 and TRBJ1-5; TRBD1 agrees at 11 bases. V was clipped by 8 bases and J by 1 base; unmatched bases: 10. Germline V gives CDR1 LNHDA, CDR2 SQIVND (reference sequence). This CDR3 is built from 17 residues.

This chain links TRBV19 with TRBJ1-1, with D possibly TRBD1 on 5 matching bases. Trimming removed 7 bases at V and 7 bases at J, with 13 bases between. Germline assignment: CDR1 LNHDA and CDR2 SQIVND (reference sequence). The length of the CDR3 is 12 residues. The DNA of the CDR3 is TGTGCCAGTATAGACAGAAAGGGTGAAGCTTTCTTT. It translates to CASIDRKGEAFF.

The chain recombines TRBV6-1 with TRBJ1-4, with no clear D. Germline CDR1 reads MNHNS; CDR2 reads SASEGT. Trimming took 3 bases from V and 4 from J, leaving 12 bases between them. The CDR3 has 15 amino acids. The CDR3 bases are TGTGCCAGCAGTGACCACAGAACCTTTAATGAAAAACTGTTTTTT. It encodes CASSDHRTFNEKLFF.

This rearrangement joins TRBV5-1 to TRBJ1-1, with D tentatively TRBD1 (6 bases). The V end was cut by 4 bases, the J end by 4 bases, with 11 bases between. Germline values: CDR1 SGHRS, CDR2 YFSETQ. The CDR3 is 13 residues long. The CDR3 region is CASSRTEGTEAFF. CDR3 bases: TGCGCCAGCAGCCGGACAGAGGGCACTGAAGCTTTCTTT.

The V and J genes are TRBV27 and TRBJ2-5; weak D call: TRBD2 (5 bases). The CDR3 has 16 amino acids. Germline-derived CDR1 and CDR2 are MNHEY and SMNVEV (reference sequence). V dropped 4 bases and J dropped 4 bases, with 19 bases sitting between them. CDR3 in DNA: TGTGCCAGCAGTTCTCTGTTCGCGTCAGAGGGAGAGACCCAGTACTTC. It codes for CASSSLFASEGETQYF.